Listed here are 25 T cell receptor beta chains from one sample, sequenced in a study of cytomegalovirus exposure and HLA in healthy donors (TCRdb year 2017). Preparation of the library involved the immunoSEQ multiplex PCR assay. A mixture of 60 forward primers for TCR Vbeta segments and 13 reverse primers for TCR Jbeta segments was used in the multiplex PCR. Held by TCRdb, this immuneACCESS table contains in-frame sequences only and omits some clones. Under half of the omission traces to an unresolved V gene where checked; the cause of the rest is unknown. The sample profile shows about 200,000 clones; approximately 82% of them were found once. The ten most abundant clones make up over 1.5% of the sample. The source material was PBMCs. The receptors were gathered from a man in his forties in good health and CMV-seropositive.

CDR3 DNA sequence: TGTGCCAGCAGCTTAGCGGGAGGAGACCAAGAGACCCAGTACTTC. Protein sequence: CASSLAGGDQETQYF. This chain joins TRBV5-6 and TRBJ2-5; TRBD2 agrees at 9 bases. V was clipped by 2 bases and J by 0 bases; unmatched bases: 2. The germline V gene has CDR1 SGHDT and CDR2 YYEEEE. This CDR3 spans 15 amino acids.

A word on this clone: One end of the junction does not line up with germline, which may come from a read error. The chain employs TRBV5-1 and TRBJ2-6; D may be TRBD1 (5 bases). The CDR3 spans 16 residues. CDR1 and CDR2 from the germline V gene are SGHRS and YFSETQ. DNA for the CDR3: TGCGCCAGCAGCTCCGGGTCCTCCTCTGGGGCCAACGGCCTGACTTTC. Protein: CASSSGSSSGANGLTF. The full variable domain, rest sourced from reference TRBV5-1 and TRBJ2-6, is KAGVTQTPRYLIKTRGQQVTLSCSPISGHRSVSWYQQTPGQGLQFLFEYFSETQRNKGNFPGRFSGRQFSNSRSEMNVSTLELGDSALYLCASSSGSSSGANGLTFGAGSRLTVL.

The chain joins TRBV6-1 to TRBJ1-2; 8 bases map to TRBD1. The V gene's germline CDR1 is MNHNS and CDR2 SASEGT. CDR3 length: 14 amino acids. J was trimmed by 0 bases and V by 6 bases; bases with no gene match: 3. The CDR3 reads CASSQGASNYGYTF. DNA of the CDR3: TGTGCCAGCAGCCAGGGGGCGTCTAACTATGGCTACACCTTC.

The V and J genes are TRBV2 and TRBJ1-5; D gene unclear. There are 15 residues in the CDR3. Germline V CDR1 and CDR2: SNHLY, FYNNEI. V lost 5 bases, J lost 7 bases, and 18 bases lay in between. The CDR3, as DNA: TGTGCCAGCAGTCGAGGACTGATCCTTTGGCAGCCCCAGCATTTT. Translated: CASSRGLILWQPQHF.

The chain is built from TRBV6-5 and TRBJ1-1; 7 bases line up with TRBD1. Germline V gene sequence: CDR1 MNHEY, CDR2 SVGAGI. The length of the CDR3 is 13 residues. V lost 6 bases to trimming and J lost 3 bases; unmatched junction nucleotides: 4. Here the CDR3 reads CASRPGQHTEAFF. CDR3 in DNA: TGTGCCAGCAGACCGGGACAGCACACTGAAGCTTTCTTT.

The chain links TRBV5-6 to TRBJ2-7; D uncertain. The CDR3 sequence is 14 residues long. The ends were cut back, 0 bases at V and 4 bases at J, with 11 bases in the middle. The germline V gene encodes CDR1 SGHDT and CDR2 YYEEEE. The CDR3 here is CASSLGHQFYEQYF. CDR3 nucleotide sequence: TGTGCCAGCAGCTTGGGACATCAATTTTACGAGCAGTACTTC.

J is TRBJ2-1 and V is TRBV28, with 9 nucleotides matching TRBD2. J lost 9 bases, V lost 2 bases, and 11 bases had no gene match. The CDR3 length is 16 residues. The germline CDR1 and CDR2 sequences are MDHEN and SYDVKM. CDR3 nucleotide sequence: TGTGCCAGCAGTTTAATTTCGGCTAGCGGGACGGGTGAGCAGTTCTTC. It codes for CASSLISASGTGEQFF.

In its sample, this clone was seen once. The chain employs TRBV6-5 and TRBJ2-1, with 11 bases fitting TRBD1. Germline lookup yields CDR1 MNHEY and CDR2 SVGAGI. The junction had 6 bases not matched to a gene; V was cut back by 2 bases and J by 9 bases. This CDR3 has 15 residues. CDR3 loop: CASSYMGQGVGEQFF. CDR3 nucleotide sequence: TGTGCCAGCAGTTACATGGGACAGGGGGTGGGTGAGCAGTTCTTC.

DNA for the CDR3: TGTGCCAGCAGCTTAGTTTCCGGGGAGCTGTTTTTT. Translation: CASSLVSGELFF. This chain links TRBV2 with TRBJ2-2; no clear D. This CDR3 spans 12 amino acids. The germline CDR1 and CDR2 sequences are SNHLY and FYNNEI. V was shortened by 6 bases and J by 6 bases, with 8 bases between the two germline ends.

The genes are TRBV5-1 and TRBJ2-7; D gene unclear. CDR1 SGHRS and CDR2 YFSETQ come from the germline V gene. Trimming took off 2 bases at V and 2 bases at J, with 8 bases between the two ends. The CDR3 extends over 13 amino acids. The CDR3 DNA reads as TGCGCCAGCAGCTTCGACTTGGCCTACGAGCAGTACTTC. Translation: CASSFDLAYEQYF.

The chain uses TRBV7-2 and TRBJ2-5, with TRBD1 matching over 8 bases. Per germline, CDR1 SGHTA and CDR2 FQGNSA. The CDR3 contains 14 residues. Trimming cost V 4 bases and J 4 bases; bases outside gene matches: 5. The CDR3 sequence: CASSYTTGAETQYF. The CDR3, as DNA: TGTGCCAGCAGCTACACGACAGGGGCAGAGACCCAGTACTTC.

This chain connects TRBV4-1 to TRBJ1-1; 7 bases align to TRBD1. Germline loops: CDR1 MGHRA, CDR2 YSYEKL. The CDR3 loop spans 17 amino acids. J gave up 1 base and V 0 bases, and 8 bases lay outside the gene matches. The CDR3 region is CASSQDGQGVANTEAFF. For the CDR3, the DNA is TGCGCCAGCAGCCAAGACGGGCAGGGGGTGGCGAACACTGAAGCTTTCTTT.

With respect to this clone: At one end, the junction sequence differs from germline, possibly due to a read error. This chain's CDR3 is CASSYLGQTQYF. The CDR3 bases are TGTGCCAGCAGTTACTTGGGGCAGACTCAGTACTTC. This chain uses TRBV28 with TRBJ2-5; D is possibly TRBD1 (5 bases). Germline CDR1 is MDHEN and CDR2 is SYDVKM. This CDR3 region has 12 residues.

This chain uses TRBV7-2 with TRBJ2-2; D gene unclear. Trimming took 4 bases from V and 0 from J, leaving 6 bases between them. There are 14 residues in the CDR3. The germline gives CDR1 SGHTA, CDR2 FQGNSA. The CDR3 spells CASSSGPNTGELFF. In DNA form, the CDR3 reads TGTGCCAGCAGCTCCGGTCCGAACACCGGGGAGCTGTTTTTT.

CDR3 bases: TGTGCCAGCAGCGCAGAACAAGGACTAGCGGGTATCTCCTACGAGCAGTACTTC. It is translated as CASSAEQGLAGISYEQYF. The chain recombines TRBV9 with TRBJ2-7; 11 bases align to TRBD2. V trimming: 3 bases; J trimming: 0 bases; junction bases outside the gene matches: 11. Germline values: CDR1 SGDLS, CDR2 YYNGEE. This CDR3 spans 18 amino acids. The whole variable domain, remainder taken from reference TRBV9 and TRBJ2-7, is DSGVTQTPKHLITATGQRVTLRCSPRSGDLSVYWYQQSLDQGLQFLIQYYNGEERAKGNILERFSAQQFPDLHSELNLSSLELGDSALYFCASSAEQGLAGISYEQYFGPGTRLTVT.

CDR3 loop: CASSQEEDSSYEQYF. Here the CDR3 DNA reads TGCGCCAGCAGCCAAGAGGAGGACAGCTCCTACGAGCAGTACTTC. V usage is TRBV4-3 and J usage is TRBJ2-7; D is possibly TRBD1 (6 bases). Trimming stripped 0 bases from V and 0 bases from J, with 9 bases between. This CDR3 region has 15 residues. CDR1 is LGHNA, CDR2 YSLEER, per germline.

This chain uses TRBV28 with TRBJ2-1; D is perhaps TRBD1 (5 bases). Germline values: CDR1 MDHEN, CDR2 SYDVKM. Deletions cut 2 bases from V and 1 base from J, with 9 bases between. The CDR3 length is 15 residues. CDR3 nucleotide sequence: TGTGCCAGCAGTTTAGGGGCGCTGTCCTACAATGAGCAGTTCTTC. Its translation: CASSLGALSYNEQFF.

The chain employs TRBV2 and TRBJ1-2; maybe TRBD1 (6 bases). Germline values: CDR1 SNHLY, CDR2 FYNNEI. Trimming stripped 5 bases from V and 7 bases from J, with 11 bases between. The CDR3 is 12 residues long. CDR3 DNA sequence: TGTGCCAGCAGTTTACAGGGATTTGGCTACACCTTC. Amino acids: CASSLQGFGYTF. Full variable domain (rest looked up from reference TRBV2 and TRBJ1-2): EPEVTQTPSHQVTQMGQEVILRCVPISNHLYFYWYRQILGQKVEFLVSFYNNEISEKSEIFDDQFSVERPDGSNFTLKIRSTKLEDSAMYFCASSLQGFGYTFGSGTRLTVV.

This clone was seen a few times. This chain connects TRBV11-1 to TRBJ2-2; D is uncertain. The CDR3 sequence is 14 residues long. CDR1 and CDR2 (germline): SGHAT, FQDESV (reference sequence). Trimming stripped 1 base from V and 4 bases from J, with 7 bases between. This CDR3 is CASSLEEITGELFF. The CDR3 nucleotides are TGTGCCAGCAGCTTAGAGGAGATCACCGGGGAGCTGTTTTTT.

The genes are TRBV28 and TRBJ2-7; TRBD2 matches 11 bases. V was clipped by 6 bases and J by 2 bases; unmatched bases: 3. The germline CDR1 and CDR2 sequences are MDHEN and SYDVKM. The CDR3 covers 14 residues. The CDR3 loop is CASRTSGSTYEQYF. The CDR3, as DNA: TGTGCCAGCAGAACTAGCGGGAGTACCTACGAGCAGTACTTC. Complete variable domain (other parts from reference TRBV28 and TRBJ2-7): DVKVTQSSRYLVKRTGEKVFLECVQDMDHENMFWYRQDPGLGLRLIYFSYDVKMKEKGDIPEGYSVSREKKERFSLILESASTNQTSMYLCASRTSGSTYEQYFGPGTRLTVT.

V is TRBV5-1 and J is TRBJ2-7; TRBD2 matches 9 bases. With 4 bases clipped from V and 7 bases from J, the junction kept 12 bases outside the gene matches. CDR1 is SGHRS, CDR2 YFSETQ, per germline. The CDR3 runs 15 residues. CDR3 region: CASSARAGGPGEQYF. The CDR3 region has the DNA TGCGCCAGCAGCGCCCGGGCGGGGGGGCCCGGGGAGCAGTACTTC.

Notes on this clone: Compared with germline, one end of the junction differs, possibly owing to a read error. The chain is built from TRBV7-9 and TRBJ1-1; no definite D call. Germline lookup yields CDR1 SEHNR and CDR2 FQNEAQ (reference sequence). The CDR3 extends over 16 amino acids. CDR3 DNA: TGTTCCAGCAGCTTCCGCGCTACCTCGGGGAACACTGAAGCTTTCTTT. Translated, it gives CSSSFRATSGNTEAFF.

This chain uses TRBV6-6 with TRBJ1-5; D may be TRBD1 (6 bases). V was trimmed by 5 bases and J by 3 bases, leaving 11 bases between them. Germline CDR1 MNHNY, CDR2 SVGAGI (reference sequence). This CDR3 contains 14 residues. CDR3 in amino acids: CASSNRQVNQPQHF. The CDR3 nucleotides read TGTGCCAGCAGTAATCGACAGGTCAATCAGCCCCAGCATTTT.

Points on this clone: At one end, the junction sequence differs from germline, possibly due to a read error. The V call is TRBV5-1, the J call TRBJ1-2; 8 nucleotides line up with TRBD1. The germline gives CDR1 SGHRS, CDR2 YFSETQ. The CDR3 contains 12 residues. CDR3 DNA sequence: TGCACCAGCAGTTCAGGGGGCGCTGGCTACACCTTC. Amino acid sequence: CTSSSGGAGYTF.

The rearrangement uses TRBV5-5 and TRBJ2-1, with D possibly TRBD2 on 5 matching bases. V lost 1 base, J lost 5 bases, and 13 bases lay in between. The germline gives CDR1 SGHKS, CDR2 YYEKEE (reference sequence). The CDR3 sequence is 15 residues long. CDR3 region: CASSLFSDLDNEQFF. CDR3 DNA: TGTGCCAGCAGCTTGTTTTCGGACTTGGACAATGAGCAGTTCTTC.